This record covers a single TCR beta chain. The sample is drawn from a study of control samples from healthy donors and cancer patients. Measured with immunoSEQ multiplex PCR; TCRdb has only the in-frame clones, and not every one. The sample includes tens of thousands of clones, around 90% seen only once; the top ten take around 1.7%. Germline V gene sequence: CDR1 SGHRS, CDR2 YFSETQ. This CDR3 is built from 15 residues. Trimming pared 0 bases from V and 1 base from J, leaving 8 bases between. The chain joins TRBV5-1 to TRBJ1-5, with D tentatively TRBD1 (5 bases). The TCR comes from a man aged 40-49 years with colorectal cancer. Material: PBMCs. The CDR3, as DNA: TGCGCCAGCAGCTTGGGCCCAGGGAGCAATCAGCCCCAGCATTTT. Protein product: CASSLGPGSNQPQHF.